A single sample gave rise to the 22 T cell receptor beta chains below, sequenced in a study of early T cells in non-severe SARS-CoV-2 infection. TCRdb reanalysed the 5' RACE reads using MiXCR and keeps one entry per CDR3 protein. Of around 80,000 distinct CDR3 sequences listed, roughly a tenth are singletons. The specimen comprised whole blood, sampled at baseline. The receptors were gathered from an adult who was a healthcare worker with PCR-confirmed SARS-CoV-2 infection or an uninfected control (not recorded which).

This rearrangement joins TRBV6-4 to TRBJ2-3; 9 nucleotides line up with TRBD2. V was clipped by 6 bases and J by 2 bases; unmatched bases: 3. The CDR3 has 14 amino acids. The germline gives CDR1 MRHNA, CDR2 SNTAGT. CDR3 in amino acids: CASSVAGDTDTQYF. The CDR3 DNA reads as TGTGCCAGCAGCGTAGCGGGGGACACAGATACGCAGTATTTT.

The chain recombines TRBV20-1 with TRBJ1-6; no firm D call. The CDR3 is 13 residues long. V lost 3 bases and J lost 8, with 11 bases in between. From germline, CDR1 is DFQATT and CDR2 SNEGSKA (reference sequence). CDR3 DNA: TGCAGTGCTAGTAGTGGGATGTATTCACCCCTCCACTTT. Encoded protein: CSASSGMYSPLHF.

This clonotype occurred many times. The rearrangement uses TRBV10-3 and TRBJ2-5, with D unclear. V lost 5 bases, J lost 3 bases, and 16 bases lay in between. The CDR3 has 15 amino acids. In germline, CDR1 is ENHRY, CDR2 SYGVKD. CDR3 in amino acids: CAISFTALPKETQYF. The CDR3 DNA sequence: TGTGCCATCAGTTTCACAGCGCTACCGAAAGAGACCCAGTACTTC.

The chain has TRBV27 and TRBJ1-6; D possibly corresponds to TRBD1 (5 bases). The CDR3 is 17 residues long. Trimming stripped 5 bases from V and 5 bases from J, with 19 bases between. Germline V gene lookup returns CDR1 MNHEY and CDR2 SMNVEV (reference sequence). CDR3 loop: CASSIELGAENNSPLHF. CDR3 DNA sequence: TGTGCCAGCAGTATTGAGCTAGGGGCTGAAAATAATTCACCCCTCCACTTT.

This clonotype was observed many times. The chain recombines TRBV20-1 with TRBJ2-4; D call uncertain. Germline V gene lookup returns CDR1 DFQATT and CDR2 SNEGSKA (reference sequence). V lost 7 bases and J 4 bases, leaving 11 bases between the germline ends. This CDR3 contains 12 residues. The CDR3 nucleotides read TGCAGTGGCCAGGACGGAAAAAACATTCAGTACTTC. It translates to CSGQDGKNIQYF.

This clonotype was counted at least ten times. CDR3: CASGGNLRETQYF. CDR3 DNA: TGTGCCAGCGGTGGGAACCTAAGAGAGACCCAGTACTTC. The rearrangement joins TRBV2 to TRBJ2-5, with D uncertain. Germline V CDR1 and CDR2: SNHLY, FYNNEI. V was trimmed by 8 bases and J by 4 bases, leaving 14 bases between them. CDR3 length: 13 residues.

The chain joins TRBV18 to TRBJ2-1; 7 nucleotides line up with TRBD2. This CDR3 has 13 residues. The V gene end was trimmed by 3 bases and the J gene end by 16 bases; junction bases not matched to a gene: 12. CDR1 is KGHSH and CDR2 is LQKENI in the germline V gene. The CDR3 DNA reads TGTGCCAGCTCACCGAATCCCCTAGGGGAGGGATTCTTC. This sequence encodes CASSPNPLGEGFF. The full variable domain, completed using reference TRBV18 and TRBJ2-1, is NAGVMQNPRHLVRRRGQEARLRCSPMKGHSHVYWYRQLPEEGLKFMVYLQKENIIDESGMPKERFSAEFPKEGPSILRIQQVVRGDSAAYFCASSPNPLGEGFFGPGTRLTVL.

The sample holds many counts of this clonotype. The chain has TRBV4-2 and TRBJ2-7; 12 bases are shared with TRBD2. V was pared by 4 bases and J by 6 bases, with 4 bases of the junction left unmatched. CDR1 is LGHNA, CDR2 YNFKEQ, per germline. This CDR3 is built from 14 residues. CDR3 nucleotide sequence: TGTGCCAGCAGCCTTGCGGGACTAGCGGGCGAGCAGTACTTC. It yields the protein CASSLAGLAGEQYF.

This clonotype occurred many times. This chain uses TRBV18 with TRBJ1-6; perhaps TRBD1 as D (5 bases). Between the trimmed V and J ends, which lost 3 bases and 0 bases, there was a span of 9 bases. CDR3 length equals 16 residues. CDR1 and CDR2 from the germline V gene are KGHSH and LQKENI. The CDR3 coding sequence is TGTGCCAGCTCACCTGACAGATCCTCCTATAATTCACCCCTCCACTTT. Amino acid sequence: CASSPDRSSYNSPLHF.

This clonotype was seen only a few times. The chain has TRBV6-1 and TRBJ2-1; D is ambiguous. This CDR3 contains 15 residues. In germline, CDR1 is MNHNS, CDR2 SASEGT. With 4 bases removed from V and 8 bases from J, the gap between germline ends came to 18 bases. CDR3 sequence reads: CASSVQSHTTDEQFF. The CDR3 coding sequence is TGTGCCAGCAGTGTCCAAAGCCACACAACCGATGAGCAGTTCTTC.

J is TRBJ1-6 and V is TRBV11-2; the D is unclear. The CDR3 runs 14 residues. CDR1 SGHAT and CDR2 FQNNGV come from the germline V gene. Trimming left V 0 bases short and J 7 bases short, with 7 bases between. As DNA, the CDR3 is TGTGCCAGCAGCTTAGAGGTCTGGAATTCACCCCTCCACTTT. Residues: CASSLEVWNSPLHF. Supplemented by reference TRBV11-2 and TRBJ1-6, the full variable domain reads EAGVAQSPRYKIIEKRQSVAFWCNPISGHATLYWYQQILGQGPKLLIQFQNNGVVDDSQLPKDRFSAERLKGVDSTLKIQPAKLEDSAVYLCASSLEVWNSPLHFGNGTRLTVT.

This chain joins TRBV20-1 and TRBJ1-6; D ambiguous. The germline V gene encodes CDR1 DFQATT and CDR2 SNEGSKA (reference sequence). V lost 6 bases and J lost 4, with 7 bases in between. CDR3 length equals 12 residues. CDR3 bases: TGCAGTGCCGGACTTTATAATTCACCCCTCCACTTT. Protein sequence: CSAGLYNSPLHF.

The chain employs TRBV7-9 and TRBJ2-1, with 9 nucleotides matching TRBD2. J gave up 2 bases and V 5 bases, and 7 bases lay outside the gene matches. The CDR3 is made up of 16 amino acids. Germline V lookup: CDR1 SEHNR, CDR2 FQNEAQ (reference sequence). The CDR3 DNA follows: TGTGCCAGCAGCCCCGGTCGACTAGCGGCCTACAATGAGCAGTTCTTC. Amino acids: CASSPGRLAAYNEQFF.

The chain employs TRBV7-2 and TRBJ2-7; 14 bases align to TRBD2. The CDR3 has 16 amino acids. Germline V gene sequence: CDR1 SGHTA, CDR2 FQGNSA. V trimming: 5 bases; J trimming: 5 bases; junction bases outside the gene matches: 8. The CDR3 spells CASSTRTGLAGDEQYF. CDR3 DNA: TGTGCCAGCAGCACCCGTACGGGACTAGCGGGAGACGAGCAGTACTTC.

This clonotype appeared a few times. The genes are TRBV28 and TRBJ2-7; tentative D call: TRBD2 (6 bases). The length of the CDR3 is 15 residues. Germline values: CDR1 MDHEN, CDR2 SYDVKM. V lost 5 bases to trimming and J lost 1 base, with 15 bases between them. CDR3 protein: CASSPPSGGSYEQYF. The CDR3 region has the DNA TGTGCCAGCAGTCCGCCCTCCGGGGGATCCTACGAGCAGTACTTC.

This clonotype was detected only a few times. The chain links TRBV7-2 to TRBJ2-3, with 11 bases matching TRBD2. Germline V lookup: CDR1 SGHTA, CDR2 FQGNSA. The ends lost 2 bases at V and 4 bases at J; junction bases unmatched: 14. The CDR3 has 19 amino acids. This CDR3 reads CASSLMGPSGRQIADTQYF. CDR3 DNA: TGTGCCAGCAGCTTAATGGGGCCTAGCGGGAGGCAGATTGCAGATACGCAGTATTTT.

This clonotype came up a few times. The chain uses TRBV6-5 and TRBJ2-2, with 7 bases matching TRBD1. There are 16 residues in the CDR3. With V trimmed by 5 bases and J by 0 bases, 6 bases remained unmatched. Germline V gene data show CDR1 as MNHEY and CDR2 as SVGAGI. Written as DNA, the CDR3 is TGTGCCAGCAGTAATACAGGGGCGGCGAACACCGGGGAGCTGTTTTTT. It codes for CASSNTGAANTGELFF.

This clonotype was counted at least ten times. The chain employs TRBV28 and TRBJ2-4; 10 nucleotides agree with TRBD2. The CDR3 runs to 14 residues. From germline, CDR1 is MDHEN and CDR2 SYDVKM. The V segment lost 6 bases and the J segment 6 bases; nucleotides outside the gene matches: 5. CDR3 sequence: CASSASGRLNIQYF. The CDR3 nucleotides read TGTGCCAGCAGCGCTAGCGGGAGATTAAACATTCAGTACTTC.

The chain has TRBV28 and TRBJ2-1; D is possibly TRBD2 (6 bases). With 5 bases removed from V and 5 bases from J, the gap between germline ends came to 22 bases. CDR1 is MDHEN, CDR2 SYDVKM, per germline. This CDR3 comprises 17 residues. In DNA, the CDR3 is TGTGCCAGCAGTCCCACCCAGGGTATTGGAGGGGACAATGAGCAGTTCTTC. It encodes CASSPTQGIGGDNEQFF.

This clonotype came up many times. J is TRBJ2-7 and V is TRBV5-1; weak D call: TRBD2 (5 bases). Germline CDR1 is SGHRS and CDR2 is YFSETQ. This CDR3 comprises 13 residues. V lost 4 bases to trimming and J lost 2 bases, with 10 bases between them. The CDR3: CASSPRLTYEQYF. The DNA of the CDR3 is TGCGCCAGCAGCCCAAGACTAACCTACGAGCAGTACTTC.

J is TRBJ2-3 and V is TRBV7-8; 10 nucleotides line up with TRBD1. The junction had 21 bases not matched to a gene; V was cut back by 5 bases and J by 4 bases. The CDR3 has 20 amino acids. Per germline, CDR1 SGHVS and CDR2 FQNEAQ. The CDR3 nucleotides read TGTGCCAGCAGCCACCCCGGGGGACGGACAGGGGGGGACCATGCAGATACGCAGTATTTT. It is translated as CASSHPGGRTGGDHADTQYF.

This clonotype appeared a few times. This rearrangement joins TRBV5-1 to TRBJ2-1; TRBD2 matches at 7 bases. Germline trimming cut 4 bases from V and 4 bases from J; bases unmatched to any gene: 8. Germline V gene sequence: CDR1 SGHRS, CDR2 YFSETQ. The CDR3 covers 15 residues. The CDR3 DNA reads TGCGCCAGCAGCCCCGGACTAGGCCCTTACAATGAGCAGTTCTTC. Its protein is CASSPGLGPYNEQFF.